Following are 10 T cell receptor beta chains from one sample sequenced in a study of blood T cells in healthy people across ages. A sample-barcoded 5' primer and a J-beta primer mix were used in a second PCR of about 7 to 12 cycles. A single record per CDR3 protein comes from TCRdb applying MiXCR to the 5' RACE reads. The sample lists about 1.1 million distinct CDR3 sequences, around two fifths occurring once. Material: blood. Receptors originate from a man younger than 35 in good health.

The chain recombines TRBV9 with TRBJ1-4, with 7 bases matching TRBD1. The CDR3 loop spans 14 amino acids. V lost 5 bases, J lost 2 bases, and 3 bases stayed unmatched. Germline CDR1 SGDLS, CDR2 YYNGEE. The CDR3 loop reads CASSPGQTNEKLFF. For the CDR3, the DNA is TGTGCCAGCAGTCCGGGACAGACTAATGAAAAACTGTTTTTT.

This chain uses TRBV29-1 with TRBJ1-1; unclear D gene. Germline CDR1 reads SQVTM; CDR2 reads ANQGSEA. The V and J ends lost 5 bases and 0 bases respectively, with 13 bases between them. This CDR3 is 14 amino acids long. The chain's CDR3 is CSVTDTPLNTEAFF. For the CDR3, the DNA is TGCAGCGTTACCGACACACCATTGAACACTGAAGCTTTCTTT.

J is TRBJ2-3 and V is TRBV7-2; tentative D call: TRBD2 (5 bases). The ends were cut back, 4 bases at V and 11 bases at J, with 13 bases in the middle. The CDR3 contains 12 residues. CDR1 and CDR2 from the germline V gene are SGHTA and FQGNSA. The CDR3 DNA reads as TGTGCCAGCAGCTCGGTAATACGGGAGCAGTATTTT. Translated: CASSSVIREQYF.

This clonotype was picked up a small number of times. The chain recombines TRBV29-1 with TRBJ2-1; a possible D gene is TRBD1 (6 bases). The CDR3 is 13 residues long. V lost 6 bases, J lost 6 bases, and 15 bases lay in between. Germline V lookup: CDR1 SQVTM, CDR2 ANQGSEA. DNA of the CDR3: TGCAGCGTACTAGACAGGAAGGGCAATGAGCAGTTCTTC. It codes for CSVLDRKGNEQFF.

The J gene is TRBJ2-1, the V gene TRBV6-2 or TRBV6-3; D unclear. The J call is uncertain, as TRBJ2-7 better fits the DNA end. In germline, CDR1 is MNHEY, CDR2 SVGEGT. The CDR3 extends over 14 amino acids. The CDR3 sequence is CASSITRTYNEQYF. Here the CDR3 DNA reads TGTGCCAGCAGTATTACCAGAACCTACAATGAGCAGTACTTC.

This chain joins TRBV4-1 and TRBJ2-3, with 8 bases lining up with TRBD1. The CDR3 is 15 amino acids. CDR1 MGHRA and CDR2 YSYEKL come from the germline V gene. V shed 1 base, J shed 1 base, and the junction held 1 base outside the gene matches. The DNA for the CDR3 is TGCGCCAGCAGCCAAGTGGACAGGGGCACAGATACGCAGTATTTT. Amino acid sequence: CASSQVDRGTDTQYF.

The chain carries TRBV3-1 and TRBJ1-2; D uncertain. Trimming removed 2 bases from V and 8 bases from J, with 18 bases in between. Germline CDR1 is LGHDT and CDR2 is YNNKEL (reference sequence). The CDR3 totals 15 residues. CDR3 amino acids: CASSQSDVAQRGYTF. DNA of the CDR3: TGTGCCAGCAGCCAATCGGACGTAGCTCAGCGAGGCTACACCTTC.

This chain uses TRBV7-9 with TRBJ1-2, with D possibly being TRBD1 (6 bases). CDR1 and CDR2 from the germline V gene are SEHNR and FQNEAQ (reference sequence). V lost 7 bases and J lost 0, with 12 bases in between. This CDR3 has 14 amino acids. CDR3 region: CASNEGGSNYGYTF. CDR3 sequence (DNA): TGTGCCAGCAATGAGGGGGGTTCTAACTATGGCTACACCTTC. The entire variable domain, with the rest obtained from reference TRBV7-9 and TRBJ1-2, is as follows: DTGVSQNPRHKITKRGQNVTFRCDPISEHNRLYWYRQTLGQGPEFLTYFQNEAQLEKSRLLSDRFSAERPKGSFSTLEIQRTEQGDSAMYLCASNEGGSNYGYTFGSGTRLTVV.

The chain combines TRBV2 with TRBJ2-1, with TRBD2 matching over 13 bases. J was trimmed by 10 bases and V by 4 bases; bases with no gene match: 7. This CDR3 spans 15 amino acids. The germline V gene has CDR1 SNHLY and CDR2 FYNNEI. CDR3: CASSVWTSGGGEQFF. DNA of the CDR3: TGTGCCAGCAGTGTTTGGACTAGCGGGGGCGGAGAGCAGTTCTTC.

This clonotype showed up many times. The chain carries TRBV6-5 and TRBJ2-5, with no clear D. The CDR3 is made up of 15 amino acids. Trimming shortened V by 1 base and J by 5 bases, and 14 bases separated the two germline ends. The germline V gene has CDR1 MNHEY and CDR2 SVGAGI. This CDR3 is CASSYYGSVFETQYF. CDR3 bases: TGTGCCAGCAGTTACTACGGCTCGGTATTCGAGACCCAGTACTTC.